Presented here are 4 T cell receptor beta chains from one specimen sequenced in a study of cytomegalovirus exposure and HLA in healthy donors. The study ran its PCR with 60 Vbeta and 13 Jbeta primers. Profiling relied on immunoSEQ multiplex PCR, and the TCRdb table lists in-frame clones only, not all of them. The sample lists roughly 170,000 clones, more than 70% occurring once. Sequencing input: PBMCs. The receptors come from a male donor in good health and CMV-seronegative.

The rearrangement joins TRBV10-3 to TRBJ2-2; no reliable D call. The CDR3 spans 13 residues. V lost 2 bases, J lost 5 bases, and 6 bases lay in between. Germline CDR1 reads ENHRY; CDR2 reads SYGVKD. The CDR3 loop is CAISEETTGELFF. The CDR3 DNA sequence: TGTGCCATCAGTGAGGAGACAACCGGGGAGCTGTTTTTT.

V usage is TRBV11-2 and J usage is TRBJ2-7; TRBD2 agrees at 11 bases. Unmatched junction bases numbered 4, after V lost 4 bases and J lost 2 bases. Germline CDR1 and CDR2: SGHAT and FQNNGV. The length of the CDR3 is 15 residues. CDR3 residues: CASSWDSGGAYEQYF. The CDR3, as DNA: TGTGCCAGCAGCTGGGATAGCGGGGGGGCCTACGAGCAGTACTTC.

J is TRBJ2-7 and V is TRBV11-2; D possibly corresponds to TRBD2 (6 bases). Germline values: CDR1 SGHAT, CDR2 FQNNGV. CDR3 size: 13 residues. Trimming took 5 bases from V and 5 from J, leaving 13 bases between them. CDR3 DNA: TGTGCCAGCAGCCTCAGGAGGGTCAACGAGCAGTACTTC. Translated, it gives CASSLRRVNEQYF.

V is TRBV11-1 and J is TRBJ1-2, with D possibly TRBD1 on 6 matching bases. The CDR3 spans 15 residues. Germline lookup yields CDR1 SGHAT and CDR2 FQDESV (reference sequence). Trimming stripped 4 bases from V and 3 bases from J, with 15 bases between. The CDR3 DNA sequence: TGTGCCAGCAGCTCATCCAGGGGTTCTTACTATGGCTACACCTTC. This sequence encodes CASSSSRGSYYGYTF.